The 21 T cell receptor beta chains below all came from one sample that was sequenced in a study of blood T cell repertoires in COVID-19. Produced via immunoSEQ multiplex PCR; TCRdb's table is partial and in-frame only. Here the sample spans approximately 220,000 clones, about nine tenths being singletons. The specimen sequenced was PBMCs or T cells enriched from blood (not recorded which). These receptors were collected from a woman aged 25 to 39 with acute COVID-19.

This clone has only one observation. The V call is TRBV7-6, the J call TRBJ2-5; 13 bases are shared with TRBD2. Germline V CDR1 and CDR2: SGHVS, FNYEAQ. The V segment lost 5 bases and the J segment 3 bases; nucleotides outside the gene matches: 3. CDR3 length equals 15 residues. DNA for the CDR3: TGTGCCAGCAGCCATGGACTAGCGGGGGAAGAGACCCAGTACTTC. Its protein is CASSHGLAGEETQYF. Combining the CDR3 with reference TRBV7-6 and TRBJ2-5 gives the whole variable domain GAGVSQSPRYKVTKRGQDVALRCDPISGHVSLYWYRQALGQGPEFLTYFNYEAQQDKSGLPNDRFSAERPEGSISTLTIQRTEQRDSAMYRCASSHGLAGEETQYFGPGTRLLVL.

This clone was seen only once. This rearrangement joins TRBV6-2 or TRBV6-3 to TRBJ1-4, with unresolved D. The CDR3 runs to 12 residues. The V and J ends lost 5 bases and 8 bases respectively, with 9 bases between them. The germline V gene has CDR1 MNHEY and CDR2 SVGEGT. The CDR3 region is CASSQREEKLFF. The CDR3 coding sequence is TGTGCCAGCAGTCAGAGGGAGGAAAAACTGTTTTTT.

The chain combines TRBV5-8 with TRBJ2-2, with a possible D match to TRBD1 (5 bases). This CDR3 is 16 amino acids long. V was shortened by 0 bases and J by 1 base, with 10 bases between the two germline ends. The germline gives CDR1 SGHTS, CDR2 YDEGEE. CDR3 in amino acids: CASSLGLRGNTGELFF. The CDR3 nucleotides are TGTGCCAGCAGCTTGGGATTAAGGGGGAACACCGGGGAGCTGTTTTTT.

In this sample, this clone turned up once. V gene TRBV6-1 combines with J gene TRBJ1-6; D possibly corresponds to TRBD1 (5 bases). Germline CDR1 MNHNS, CDR2 SASEGT. Trimming took 3 bases from V and 10 from J, leaving 16 bases between them. CDR3 length: 15 residues. This chain's CDR3 is CASSDGQGGMSPLHF. The DNA for the CDR3 is TGTGCCAGCAGTGATGGGCAGGGAGGGATGTCACCCCTCCACTTT.

The rearrangement uses TRBV10-3 and TRBJ2-2; D might be TRBD2 (7 bases). Trimming left V 4 bases short and J 4 bases short, with 25 bases between. CDR3 length: 19 amino acids. The germline V gene has CDR1 ENHRY and CDR2 SYGVKD. This CDR3 is CAISGKVSLGGRGTGELFF. In nucleotides, the CDR3 is TGTGCCATCAGTGGAAAAGTAAGCCTGGGGGGGCGAGGCACCGGGGAGCTGTTTTTT.

The chain employs TRBV6-5 and TRBJ1-4; no firm D call. There are 15 residues in the CDR3. V was trimmed by 1 base and J by 5 bases, leaving 11 bases between them. CDR1 MNHEY and CDR2 SVGAGI come from the germline V gene. CDR3 region: CASSYLLWRNEKLFF. DNA of the CDR3: TGTGCCAGCAGTTACTTGTTATGGCGGAATGAAAAACTGTTTTTT.

The chain uses TRBV19 and TRBJ1-2; no definite D call. Deletions cut 2 bases from V and 2 bases from J, with 3 bases between. The CDR3 covers 12 residues. From germline, CDR1 is LNHDA and CDR2 SQIVND (reference sequence). The CDR3 reads CASSISNYGYTF. The CDR3 region has the DNA TGTGCCAGTAGTATATCGAACTATGGCTACACCTTC.

This chain uses TRBV10-1 with TRBJ1-3; 8 bases are shared with TRBD1. V was clipped by 8 bases and J by 3 bases; unmatched bases: 6. The V gene's germline CDR1 is WNHNN and CDR2 SYGVQD (reference sequence). This CDR3 contains 14 residues. The DNA for the CDR3 is TGCGCCAGCGCCGCAGGGGGCCGTGGAAACACCATATATTTT. Translation: CASAAGGRGNTIYF.

This chain joins TRBV7-2 and TRBJ2-3; D gene uncertain. Germline V gives CDR1 SGHTA, CDR2 FQGNSA. The V end lost 4 bases, the J end lost 0 bases, and 5 bases lay between the germline ends. The length of the CDR3 is 13 residues. CDR3 DNA sequence: TGTGCCAGCAGCTCCCCTAGCACAGATACGCAGTATTTT. Translated: CASSSPSTDTQYF.

V gene TRBV9 combines with J gene TRBJ2-5, with TRBD2 identical over 8 bases. The V segment lost 0 bases and the J segment 4 bases; nucleotides outside the gene matches: 5. Per the germline V gene, CDR1 is SGDLS and CDR2 is YYNGEE. The CDR3 totals 15 residues. The CDR3: CASSVDGRDRETQYF. The DNA of the CDR3 is TGTGCCAGCAGCGTAGACGGGAGGGACCGAGAGACCCAGTACTTC.

V is TRBV6-1 and J is TRBJ1-5; maybe TRBD1 (5 bases). In germline, CDR1 is MNHNS, CDR2 SASEGT. V was shortened by 3 bases and J by 4 bases, with 19 bases between the two germline ends. This CDR3 is built from 17 residues. CDR3 sequence reads: CASSDRKRQGGNQPQHF. The CDR3 DNA reads as TGTGCCAGCAGTGACCGAAAGAGGCAGGGAGGGAATCAGCCCCAGCATTTT.

This clone was recorded many times. The chain carries TRBV5-6 and TRBJ1-2; TRBD1 matches 11 bases. The V gene end was trimmed by 4 bases and the J gene end by 6 bases; junction bases not matched to a gene: 8. The length of the CDR3 is 15 residues. Per germline, CDR1 SGHDT and CDR2 YYEEEE. CDR3 nucleotide sequence: TGTGCCAGCAGCCACACCGGGACAGGGGGTCATGGCTACACCTTC. This encodes CASSHTGTGGHGYTF. The full variable domain, in which reference TRBV5-6 and TRBJ1-2 provide the parts outside the CDR3, is DAGVTQSPTHLIKTRGQQVTLRCSPKSGHDTVSWYQQALGQGPQFIFQYYEEEERQRGNFPDRFSGHQFPNYSSELNVNALLLGDSALYLCASSHTGTGGHGYTFGSGTRLTVV.

The chain recombines TRBV19 with TRBJ1-4; 9 bases map to TRBD1. CDR1 and CDR2 (germline): LNHDA, SQIVND (reference sequence). Unmatched junction bases numbered 16, after V lost 2 bases and J lost 6 bases. The CDR3 is 19 amino acids. The chain's CDR3 is CASSISLSGQGSSDEKLFF. The CDR3 bases are TGTGCCAGTAGTATATCCCTATCGGGACAGGGCTCCTCGGATGAAAAACTGTTTTTT.

This clone is a singleton in its sample. CDR3: CATGEGDNQPQHF. CDR3 nucleotide sequence: TGTGCCACCGGTGAAGGGGACAATCAGCCCCAGCATTTT. J is TRBJ1-5 and V is TRBV15, with a weak D call TRBD1 (5 bases). Germline values: CDR1 LNHNV, CDR2 YYDKDF (reference sequence). The CDR3 loop spans 13 amino acids. Trimming removed 8 bases at V and 3 bases at J, with 11 bases between.

This chain uses TRBV7-8 with TRBJ1-5; TRBD1 is a possible D gene (6 bases). This CDR3 has 17 residues. The V gene lost 4 bases and the J gene lost 0 bases, with 16 bases spanning the gap. The germline V gene has CDR1 SGHVS and CDR2 FQNEAQ. In DNA form, the CDR3 reads TGTGCCAGCAGCTCTTCACAGGGATCGCTTAGCAATCAGCCCCAGCATTTT. Translated: CASSSSQGSLSNQPQHF.

The chain has TRBV13 and TRBJ1-6, with D possibly being TRBD1 (5 bases). Germline-derived CDR1 and CDR2 are PRHDT and FYEKMQ (reference sequence). V shed 2 bases and J shed 8 bases, with 13 bases lying between them. This CDR3 comprises 15 residues. The CDR3, as DNA: TGTGCCAGCAGCTTATGGGGGGAGAGTCATTCACCCCTCCACTTT. This codes for CASSLWGESHSPLHF.

The chain employs TRBV27 and TRBJ1-2; D gene unclear. Trimming removed 2 bases from V and 5 bases from J, with 15 bases in between. This CDR3 spans 15 amino acids. Germline V gene data show CDR1 as MNHEY and CDR2 as SMNVEV (reference sequence). The CDR3 DNA reads TGTGCCAGCAGTTTACGATCGACCTCGCGGTATGGCTACACCTTC. Translation: CASSLRSTSRYGYTF.

This clone came up a few times. The chain uses TRBV25-1 and TRBJ1-2, with D possibly matching TRBD1 (6 bases). Trimming cost V 6 bases and J 0 bases, with 14 bases left between them. This CDR3 has 15 residues. The V gene's germline CDR1 is MGHDK and CDR2 SYGVNS. The CDR3 loop is CASRTTGLTNYGYTF. In DNA, the CDR3 is TGTGCCAGCAGGACAACAGGGCTAACTAACTATGGCTACACCTTC.

V usage is TRBV27 and J usage is TRBJ1-1; 7 bases fit TRBD1. There are 14 residues in the CDR3. J lost 3 bases, V lost 5 bases, and 6 bases had no gene match. Germline V CDR1 and CDR2: MNHEY, SMNVEV (reference sequence). CDR3 in DNA: TGTGCCAGCAGTACGACAGGGTGGGACACTGAAGCTTTCTTT. Protein sequence: CASSTTGWDTEAFF.

In this sample, this clone turned up once. V usage is TRBV9 and J usage is TRBJ1-6, with a possible D match to TRBD1 (6 bases). V shed 4 bases and J shed 9 bases, with 17 bases lying between them. From germline, CDR1 is SGDLS and CDR2 YYNGEE. This CDR3 has 15 amino acids. The CDR3 is CASSTSGEQGSPLHF. In DNA form, the CDR3 reads TGTGCCAGCAGCACCAGTGGGGAACAGGGTTCACCCCTCCACTTT. The full variable domain, in which reference TRBV9 and TRBJ1-6 provide the parts outside the CDR3, is DSGVTQTPKHLITATGQRVTLRCSPRSGDLSVYWYQQSLDQGLQFLIQYYNGEERAKGNILERFSAQQFPDLHSELNLSSLELGDSALYFCASSTSGEQGSPLHFGNGTRLTVT.

This chain connects TRBV7-8 to TRBJ1-3, with 7 positions matching TRBD1. V lost 6 bases and J lost 0; bases outside the gene matches: 17. This CDR3 is built from 19 residues. Germline values: CDR1 SGHVS, CDR2 FQNEAQ. CDR3: CASSWGQRGQTSSGNTIYF. The CDR3 DNA reads as TGTGCCAGCAGTTGGGGGCAGAGGGGGCAAACTTCCTCTGGAAACACCATATATTTT.